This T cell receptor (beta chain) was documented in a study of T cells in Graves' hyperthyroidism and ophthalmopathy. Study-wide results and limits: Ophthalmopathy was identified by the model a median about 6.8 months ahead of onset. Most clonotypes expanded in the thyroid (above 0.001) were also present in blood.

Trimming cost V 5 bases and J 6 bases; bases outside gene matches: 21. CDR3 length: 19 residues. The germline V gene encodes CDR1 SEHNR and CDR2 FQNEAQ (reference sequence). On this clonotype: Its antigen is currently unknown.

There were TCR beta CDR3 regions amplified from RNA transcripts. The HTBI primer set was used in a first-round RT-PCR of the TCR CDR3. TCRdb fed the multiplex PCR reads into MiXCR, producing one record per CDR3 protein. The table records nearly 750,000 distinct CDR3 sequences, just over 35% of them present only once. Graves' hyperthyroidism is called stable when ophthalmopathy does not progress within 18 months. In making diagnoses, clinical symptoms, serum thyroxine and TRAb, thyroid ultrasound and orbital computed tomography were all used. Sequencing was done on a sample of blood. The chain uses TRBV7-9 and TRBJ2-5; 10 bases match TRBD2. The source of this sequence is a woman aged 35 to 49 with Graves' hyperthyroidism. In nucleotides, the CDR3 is TGTGCCAGCAGCCAGCAGGGGGCCAGCGGGGGGGAGCGGATGAAGACCCAGTACTTC. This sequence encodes CASSQQGASGGERMKTQYF.